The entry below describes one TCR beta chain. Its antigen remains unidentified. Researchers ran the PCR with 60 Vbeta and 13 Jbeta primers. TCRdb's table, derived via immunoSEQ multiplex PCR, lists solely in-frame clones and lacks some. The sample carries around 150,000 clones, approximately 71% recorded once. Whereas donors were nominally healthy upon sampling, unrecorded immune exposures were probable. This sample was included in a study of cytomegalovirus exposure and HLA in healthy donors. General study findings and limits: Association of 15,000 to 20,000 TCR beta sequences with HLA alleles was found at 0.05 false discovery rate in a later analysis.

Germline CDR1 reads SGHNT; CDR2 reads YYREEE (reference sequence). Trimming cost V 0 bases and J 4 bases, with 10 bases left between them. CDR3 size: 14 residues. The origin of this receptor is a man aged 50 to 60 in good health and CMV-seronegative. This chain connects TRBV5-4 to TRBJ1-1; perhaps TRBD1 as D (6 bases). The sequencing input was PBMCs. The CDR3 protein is CASSLDRVGTEAFF. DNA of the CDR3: TGTGCCAGCAGCTTGGACAGGGTTGGCACTGAAGCTTTCTTT.